The present entry profiles one TCR beta chain with its context. Antigen: not known. This specimen comes from a study of T cell repertoires in cytomegalovirus infection. About the research overall: HLA-B-restricted CMV epitopes that are well studied, plus recently identified HLA-C-restricted ones, were used by the study. The public TCR beta signatures pointed to both CMV infection and matching HLA type. Findings and caveats of the study: What dominated the ex vivo response were HLA-C-restricted CMV-specific TCR beta clonotypes.

MiXCR was run by TCRdb on the reads, yielding one entry per CDR3 protein. Here the sample spans tens of thousands of distinct CDR3 sequences, 20% to 25% being singletons. V was pared by 5 bases and J by 12 bases, with 12 bases between. The CDR3 runs 11 residues. Germline V gene lookup returns CDR1 MNHNY and CDR2 SVGAGI (reference sequence). This sample comprised CD8+ T cells from cultured PBMCs, obtained from culture after CMV antigen stimulation. This receptor was obtained from a human donor in good health (CMV status not recorded). Some clones in this sample may be carry-over from other donors' samples. The chain combines TRBV6-6 with TRBJ2-3; D remains unclear. CDR3 coding DNA: TGTGCCAGCAGTGTCCCGTTGGGACAGTATTTT. As protein: CASSVPLGQYF.